This is a list of T cell receptor beta chains from one sample in a study of T cells in localized non-small cell lung cancer. Clones were read by immunoSEQ multiplex PCR, and TCRdb kept only the in-frame ones, dropping some. The sample has around 40,000 clones; about 88% are singletons. The sequences come from peripheral blood, collected before any cancer treatment. The receptors come from a woman between 18 and 50 years old with stage III lung adenocarcinoma. Both conserved end residues are part of each CDR3. A D gene is named only where the DNA matches it firmly. The size entry is marked missing in some rows and otherwise reads once, few, many or a size class.

D gene	V gene	clone size	J gene	CDR3 protein	CDR3 DNA
-	TRBV6-6	-	TRBJ2-1	CASSPRGEQFF	TGTGCCAGCAGTCCCCGCGGGGAGCAGTTCTTC
-	TRBV25-1	-	TRBJ2-1	CASRSYNEQFF	TGTGCCAGCAGGAGCTACAATGAGCAGTTCTTC
-	TRBV5-1	-	TRBJ2-5	CASSFGFETQYF	TGCGCCAGCAGCTTCGGATTCGAGACCCAGTACTTC
TRBD1	TRBV7-9	few	TRBJ1-1	CASSLNEGAHTEAFF	TGTGCCAGCAGCTTAAATGAGGGGGCCCACACTGAAGCTTTCTTT
-	TRBV27	-	TRBJ2-7	CATSIGEHYEQYF	TGTGCCACCAGCATCGGGGAGCACTACGAGCAGTACTTC
-	TRBV5-4	-	TRBJ2-7	CASSSDRGLYEQYF	TGTGCCAGCAGCTCAGACAGGGGACTATACGAGCAGTACTTC
TRBD1	TRBV18	once	TRBJ2-7	CASSLIGTGPYEQYF	TGTGCCAGCTCACTGATTGGGACAGGACCCTACGAGCAGTACTTC
TRBD1	TRBV2	-	TRBJ1-5	CASSAWSDRGSYYSNQPQHF	TGTGCCAGCAGCGCCTGGTCCGACAGGGGCTCCTACTATAGCAATCAGCCCCAGCATTTT
-	TRBV2	-	TRBJ1-2	CASSDGNKYGYTF	TGTGCCAGCAGTGATGGAAACAAGTATGGCTACACCTTC
TRBD1	TRBV5-1	-	TRBJ1-1	CASSFRTGGNTEAFF	TGCGCCAGCAGCTTCAGGACAGGGGGGAACACTGAAGCTTTCTTT
-	TRBV18	-	TRBJ1-3	CASSPPATGSGNTIYF	TGTGCCAGCTCACCACCGGCCACCGGCTCTGGAAACACCATATATTTT
-	TRBV6-5	-	TRBJ1-6	CASRGPGTVNSPLHF	TGTGCCAGCAGGGGGCCCGGGACGGTCAATTCACCCCTCCACTTT
-	TRBV14	-	TRBJ1-1	CASQQGLNTEAFF	TGTGCCAGCCAGCAGGGCCTGAACACTGAAGCTTTCTTT
-	TRBV15	-	TRBJ1-4	CATSKRQAPNGEKLFF	TGTGCCACCAGCAAACGACAGGCCCCTAATGGGGAAAAACTGTTTTTT
TRBD1	TRBV4-2	-	TRBJ1-6	CASSQGPDRNSPLHF	TGTGCCAGCAGCCAAGGCCCGGACAGGAATTCACCCCTCCACTTT
TRBD1	TRBV19	-	TRBJ2-7	CASTPRGTGGTYEQYF	TGTGCCAGTACGCCGCGGGGGACAGGGGGTACCTACGAGCAGTACTTC
-	TRBV27	once	TRBJ1-1	CASSRNRDYFSLEAFF	TGTGCCAGCAGCCGAAACCGGGACTACTTTTCGCTTGAAGCTTTCTTT
-	TRBV9	-	TRBJ2-3	CASSVMAGSTDTQYF	TGTGCCAGCAGCGTTATGGCAGGAAGCACAGATACGCAGTATTTT
-	TRBV29-1	-	TRBJ1-2	CSVEGYGYTF	TGCAGCGTTGAAGGCTATGGCTACACCTTC
-	TRBV6-4	-	TRBJ2-5	CASSGSAETQYF	TGTGCCAGCAGTGGTAGTGCAGAGACCCAGTACTTC
-	TRBV11-3	-	TRBJ2-1	CASSSLPGHETGNEQFF	TGTGCCAGCAGCTCCCTGCCGGGACACGAAACGGGGAATGAGCAGTTCTTC
TRBD1	TRBV2	once	TRBJ1-3	CASRGDRGNSGNTIYF	TGTGCCAGCAGGGGGGACAGGGGGAATTCTGGAAACACCATATATTTT
-	TRBV10-3	few	TRBJ2-1	CAIRQINEQFF	TGTGCCATCAGGCAGATCAATGAGCAGTTCTTC
-	TRBV2	-	TRBJ1-6	CASSEGDSPLHF	TGTGCCAGCAGTGAAGGGGATTCACCCCTCCACTTT
-	TRBV10-2	-	TRBJ2-1	CASTIRDTEQFF	TGCGCCAGCACTATTAGGGATACTGAGCAGTTCTTC
-	TRBV4-2	-	TRBJ1-6	CASSLAVDSPLHF	TGTGCCAGCAGCCTCGCGGTGGATTCACCCCTCCACTTT
TRBD2	TRBV2	-	TRBJ2-5	CASRRLAGEVYF	TGTGCCAGCAGGCGACTAGCGGGGGAAGTATACTTC
-	TRBV20-1	-	TRBJ1-1	CSALMNTEAFF	TGCAGTGCACTTATGAACACTGAAGCTTTCTTT
-	TRBV6-5	-	TRBJ2-3	CASSLSGNTDTQYF	TGTGCCAGCAGTCTCTCCGGGAACACAGATACGCAGTATTTT
-	TRBV11-2	-	TRBJ1-1	CASSLSLSEAFF	TGTGCCAGCAGCCTGAGTCTCTCTGAAGCTTTCTTT
TRBD1	TRBV19	-	TRBJ1-6	CASSTFGQGDSPLHF	TGTGCCAGTAGCACATTTGGACAGGGGGATTCACCCCTCCACTTT
TRBD2	TRBV7-9	-	TRBJ2-5	CASSLGSGGPWETQYF	TGTGCCAGCAGCTTAGGTAGCGGGGGGCCGTGGGAGACCCAGTACTTC
-	TRBV6-5	once	TRBJ2-7	CASSQPREGDEQYF	TGTGCCAGCAGCCAGCCCAGGGAAGGGGACGAGCAGTACTTC
-	TRBV4-1	-	TRBJ2-3	CASSQVGIDTQYF	TGCGCCAGCAGCCAAGTTGGGATTGATACGCAGTATTTT
-	TRBV19	once	TRBJ2-1	CASSITETYNEQFF	TGTGCCAGTAGTATTACTGAGACCTACAATGAGCAGTTCTTC
-	TRBV19	-	TRBJ1-1	CASTARIRTNTEAFF	TGTGCCAGTACCGCAAGAATCCGAACGAACACTGAAGCTTTCTTT
-	TRBV16	-	TRBJ1-5	CASSQPGGGTQPQHF	TGTGCCAGCAGCCAACCGGGAGGCGGGACTCAGCCCCAGCATTTT
-	TRBV16	-	TRBJ1-1	CASSQSGGMNTEAFF	TGTGCCAGCAGCCAATCGGGCGGCATGAACACTGAAGCTTTCTTT
-	TRBV6-1	-	TRBJ2-2	CASKAARANTGELFF	TGTGCCAGCAAAGCGGCCAGGGCGAACACCGGGGAGCTGTTTTTT
TRBD2	TRBV7-2	-	TRBJ2-1	CASSLGSAGGPYNEQFF	TGTGCCAGCAGCTTAGGATCCGCGGGGGGCCCCTACAATGAGCAGTTCTTC
TRBD1	TRBV6-6	-	TRBJ2-7	CASQRTGAAYEQYF	TGTGCCAGCCAAAGGACAGGGGCTGCCTACGAGCAGTACTTC